The source of this T cell receptor beta chain is a study of CD8 T cells in ankylosing spondylitis. The CDR3 runs 14 residues. CDR1 and CDR2 (germline): SGHTA, FQGNSA. Trimming left V 7 bases short and J 4 bases short, with 17 bases between. Details on this clonotype: Its cognate antigen is unknown.

Quantitative molecular-barcoded 5'-RACE generated the TCR beta libraries. MiXCR, run by TCRdb on the 5' RACE reads, gives a single entry per CDR3 protein. The data hold 700,000 or so distinct CDR3 sequences, with 15% to 20% observed a single time. The study's findings and limits: There was a TCR beta motif, made of several highly homologous variants, that appeared characteristic of ankylosing spondylitis blood. Researchers report that disease-linked clones proved CD8+ and relatively rare in peripheral blood. Significant enrichment of disease-linked clones was reportedly seen in matched ankylosing spondylitis synovial fluid.

The J gene is TRBJ2-7, the V gene TRBV7-2; TRBD2 might be the D (6 bases). Sequencing was performed on blood, either unsorted or a sorted T cell fraction (not recorded which). The receptor's source is a male donor with ankylosing spondylitis. The CDR3 nucleotides are TGTGCCAGCAACTACGGGACTCAAGATTACGAGCAGTACTTC. As protein: CASNYGTQDYEQYF.